Each of the 24 T cell receptor beta chains below was sequenced from the same sample in a study of T-cell memory formation after mild COVID-19. TCRdb reprocessed the 5' RACE reads via MiXCR and lists one record per CDR3 protein. Of 350,000 to 400,000 distinct CDR3 sequences listed, around an eighth are singletons. The source material was PBMCs or a T cell subset sorted from them (not recorded which). These receptors were collected from a man younger than 35 who had mild COVID-19 (a few samples of this study predate the infection). Cell type and time point are not known.

This clonotype has a handful of counts. The V gene is TRBV4-1, the J gene TRBJ1-1; D is perhaps TRBD1 (6 bases). V dropped 6 bases and J dropped 4 bases, with 15 bases sitting between them. The CDR3 runs to 14 residues. Germline lookup yields CDR1 MGHRA and CDR2 YSYEKL. CDR3 bases: TGCGCCAGCAGACAGGGCTTGGGCGTCACTGAAGCTTTCTTT. This encodes CASRQGLGVTEAFF.

CDR3 amino acids: CASSPDRVYNEQFF. The DNA of the CDR3 is TGCGCCAGCAGCCCTGACCGAGTTTACAATGAGCAGTTCTTC. V usage is TRBV5-1 and J usage is TRBJ2-1; D remains ambiguous. V was trimmed by 4 bases and J by 4 bases, leaving 12 bases between them. Germline V lookup: CDR1 SGHRS, CDR2 YFSETQ. This CDR3 spans 14 amino acids.

The CDR3 loop reads CASSQEQAATNEKLFF. CDR3 DNA sequence: TGTGCCAGCAGCCAAGAGCAGGCGGCAACTAATGAAAAACTGTTTTTT. The rearrangement links TRBV4-2 to TRBJ1-4; D uncertain. The ends were cut back, 0 bases at V and 0 bases at J, with 8 bases in the middle. This CDR3 is 16 amino acids long. CDR1 is LGHNA and CDR2 is YNFKEQ in the germline V gene.

This clonotype was seen a few times. The chain has TRBV5-1 and TRBJ1-1; D gene ambiguous. This CDR3 contains 15 residues. V shed 0 bases and J shed 0 bases, with 9 bases lying between them. The germline CDR1 and CDR2 sequences are SGHRS and YFSETQ. CDR3 coding DNA: TGCGCCAGCAGCTTGGACGGCGACATGAACACTGAAGCTTTCTTT. The encoded protein is CASSLDGDMNTEAFF.

This chain joins TRBV11-2 and TRBJ1-1; no reliable D call. Trimming took 1 base from V and 4 from J, leaving 13 bases between them. There are 15 residues in the CDR3. Germline V gives CDR1 SGHAT, CDR2 FQNNGV. In nucleotides, the CDR3 is TGTGCCAGCAGCTTAGGGTCCGGGGTTGGCACTGAAGCTTTCTTT. Encoded protein: CASSLGSGVGTEAFF.

The sample holds many counts of this clonotype. V is TRBV20-1 and J is TRBJ1-1; D uncertain. Germline assignment: CDR1 DFQATT and CDR2 SNEGSKA (reference sequence). V was pared by 3 bases and J by 1 base, with 12 bases between. CDR3 length equals 14 residues. The CDR3 reads CSASSSGRNTEAFF. CDR3 nucleotides: TGCAGTGCTAGCTCCTCGGGCCGGAACACTGAAGCTTTCTTT.

This clonotype has only a few counts. This chain uses TRBV12-3 or TRBV12-4 with TRBJ2-5, with a tentative D call TRBD2 (6 bases). Trimming cost V 6 bases and J 4 bases, with 15 bases left between them. This CDR3 comprises 14 residues. The CDR3 spells CASSPGGRRETQYF. The CDR3 coding sequence is TGTGCCAGCAGCCCCGGGGGTAGGCGAGAGACCCAGTACTTC.

The table lists this clonotype with a few counts. The J gene is TRBJ2-1, the V gene TRBV7-9; TRBD2 matches at 7 bases. Germline values: CDR1 SEHNR, CDR2 FQNEAQ (reference sequence). V lost 6 bases to trimming and J lost 9 bases; unmatched junction nucleotides: 11. The CDR3 loop spans 14 amino acids. CDR3 bases: TGTGCCAGCAGTCGACTGCGGGGGAGAAGTGAGCAGTTCTTC. Amino acids: CASSRLRGRSEQFF.

The chain employs TRBV3-1 and TRBJ2-1; D uncertain. The CDR3 sequence is 15 residues long. Germline V gene sequence: CDR1 LGHDT, CDR2 YNNKEL (reference sequence). With 3 bases removed from V and 1 base from J, the gap between germline ends came to 10 bases. The CDR3 region is CASSHIRVSYNEQFF. CDR3 coding DNA: TGTGCCAGCAGCCACATAAGGGTATCCTACAATGAGCAGTTCTTC.

This chain connects TRBV4-2 to TRBJ2-7, with 7 bases aligning to TRBD1. CDR1 and CDR2 from the germline V gene are LGHNA and YNFKEQ. Trimming at V came to 0 bases and at J to 6 bases, leaving 2 bases not matched to a gene. The CDR3 runs to 13 residues. CDR3 region: CASSQETGSEQYV. In nucleotides, the CDR3 is TGTGCCAGCAGCCAAGAGACAGGGTCCGAGCAGTACGTC.

The chain links TRBV4-1 to TRBJ2-1; 10 nucleotides match TRBD1. The CDR3 is made up of 16 amino acids. Germline trimming cut 0 bases from V and 3 bases from J; bases unmatched to any gene: 2. Germline CDR1 reads MGHRA; CDR2 reads YSYEKL. The CDR3 region has the DNA TGCGCCAGCAGCCAAGAGAGGACAGGGGGCTACAATGAGCAGTTCTTC. Its translation is CASSQERTGGYNEQFF.

This clonotype appeared a few times. The genes are TRBV7-2 and TRBJ1-3; no reliable D call. The CDR3 has 15 residues. Trimming stripped 5 bases from V and 0 bases from J, with 11 bases between. Germline V gene lookup returns CDR1 SGHTA and CDR2 FQGNSA. The CDR3 nucleotides are TGTGCCAGCAGCCCCGGGTACGGCTCTGGAAACACCATATATTTT. Translating it yields CASSPGYGSGNTIYF.

The chain employs TRBV6-6 and TRBJ1-2; TRBD1 agrees at 11 bases. Trimming took 6 bases from V and 1 from J; bases not matched to a gene: 10. The CDR3 sequence is 17 residues long. Germline CDR1 is MNHNY and CDR2 is SVGAGI (reference sequence). In DNA form, the CDR3 reads TGTGCCAGCAGGGCGCGGGACAGGGGGGGCCTTAACTATGGCTACACCTTC. It is translated as CASRARDRGGLNYGYTF.

This clonotype was recorded at least ten times. This chain links TRBV7-2 with TRBJ2-5; 9 positions agree with TRBD1. The trim removed 5 bases at V and 3 bases at J, leaving 4 bases unmatched. Germline V gene sequence: CDR1 SGHTA, CDR2 FQGNSA. This CDR3 comprises 14 residues. The CDR3 reads CASSLTGGEETQYF. CDR3 DNA: TGTGCCAGCAGCCTGACAGGGGGGGAAGAGACCCAGTACTTC.

This clonotype showed up just a few times. This chain connects TRBV5-5 to TRBJ2-2; possibly TRBD1 for D (7 bases). V lost 4 bases, J lost 5 bases, and 18 bases lay in between. CDR1 is SGHKS, CDR2 YYEKEE, per germline (reference sequence). The CDR3 runs 16 residues. The CDR3: CASSPVEGAWTGELFF. CDR3 in DNA: TGTGCCAGCAGCCCGGTGGAGGGGGCGTGGACCGGGGAGCTGTTTTTT. The complete variable domain, with remaining parts taken from reference TRBV5-5 and TRBJ2-2, reads DAGVTQSPTHLIKTRGQQVTLRCSPISGHKSVSWYQQVLGQGPQFIFQYYEKEERGRGNFPDRFSARQFPNYSSELNVNALLLGDSALYLCASSPVEGAWTGELFFGEGSRLTVL.

The chain couples TRBV14 to TRBJ1-6; D unclear. Trimming shortened V by 0 bases and J by 9 bases, and 18 bases separated the two germline ends. The CDR3 consists of 17 residues. Germline loops: CDR1 SGHDN, CDR2 FVKESK. The CDR3 coding sequence is TGTGCCAGCAGCCAAGAGGGCCAGCTCGGCGGTTCTTCACCCCTCCACTTT. This sequence encodes CASSQEGQLGGSSPLHF.

The chain links TRBV5-1 to TRBJ2-1; TRBD2 matches at 7 bases. CDR1 and CDR2 (germline): SGHRS, YFSETQ. CDR3 length: 13 residues. J gave up 9 bases and V 3 bases, and 6 bases lay outside the gene matches. The chain's CDR3 is CASSSEPSGEQFF. For the CDR3, the DNA is TGCGCCAGCAGCTCGGAGCCTAGCGGTGAGCAGTTCTTC.

This clonotype was picked up a small number of times. The CDR3 coding sequence is TGCGCCAGCAGCTTGGAGGGAGCTAGCGGGGCCGAGACCCAGTACTTC. The encoded protein is CASSLEGASGAETQYF. The chain employs TRBV5-1 and TRBJ2-5, with TRBD2 matching 9 bases. Germline V gene lookup returns CDR1 SGHRS and CDR2 YFSETQ. Trimming at V came to 0 bases and at J to 5 bases, leaving 8 bases not matched to a gene. The CDR3 extends over 16 amino acids.

This clonotype was counted many times. The chain recombines TRBV12-5 with TRBJ2-3; D ambiguous. The CDR3 has 13 residues. CDR1 and CDR2 (germline): LGHNT, FRNRAP. Deletions cut 1 base from V and 2 bases from J, with 4 bases between. CDR3 sequence reads: CASGLGLTDTQYF. The CDR3 DNA sequence: TGTGCTAGTGGTTTGGGACTCACAGATACGCAGTATTTT.

The table lists this clonotype with many counts. J is TRBJ2-5 and V is TRBV7-2, with TRBD2 matching over 8 bases. The V gene end was trimmed by 1 base and the J gene end by 5 bases; junction bases not matched to a gene: 3. CDR1 is SGHTA and CDR2 is FQGNSA in the germline V gene. CDR3 length: 14 residues. CDR3 DNA: TGTGCCAGCAGCTTAGGGGGCGGGAGGGAGACCCAGTACTTC. It translates to CASSLGGGRETQYF.

Only a few counts were recorded for this clonotype. The chain carries TRBV20-1 and TRBJ1-6, with unresolved D. The CDR3 loop spans 13 amino acids. Germline V CDR1 and CDR2: DFQATT, SNEGSKA (reference sequence). The CDR3 DNA is TGCACCACCTGGCAGGCGGGTAATTCACCCCTCCACTTT. Residues: CTTWQAGNSPLHF.

This clonotype was seen ten or more times. This chain links TRBV7-8 with TRBJ1-5; maybe TRBD1 (5 bases). The V gene's germline CDR1 is SGHVS and CDR2 FQNEAQ. The ends were cut back, 5 bases at V and 5 bases at J, with 10 bases in the middle. This CDR3 spans 13 amino acids. Here the CDR3 DNA reads TGTGCCAGCAGCGGAAGGGGAGATCAGCCCCAGCATTTT. Translating it yields CASSGRGDQPQHF.

The genes are TRBV5-1 and TRBJ2-3, with TRBD2 identical over 7 bases. Germline loops: CDR1 SGHRS, CDR2 YFSETQ. CDR3 length: 15 amino acids. The V segment lost 2 bases and the J segment 2 bases; nucleotides outside the gene matches: 5. The CDR3 spells CASSLSGDNTDTQYF. CDR3 nucleotides: TGCGCCAGCAGCTTAAGCGGGGATAACACAGATACGCAGTATTTT.

This clonotype was counted at least ten times. The chain couples TRBV6-2 or TRBV6-3 to TRBJ2-7, with TRBD1 matching 11 bases. Trimming at V came to 0 bases and at J to 3 bases, leaving 1 base not matched to a gene. CDR3 length: 15 amino acids. In germline, CDR1 is MNHEY, CDR2 SVGEGT. CDR3 residues: CASSYSGTGGYEQYV. The DNA of the CDR3 is TGTGCCAGCAGTTACTCCGGGACAGGGGGCTACGAGCAGTACGTC.